The clone carrying this T cell receptor (beta chain) showed up just once. The antigen is unknown. These data belong to a study of T-cell memory formation after mild COVID-19. 5'RACE primed at constant segments yielded TCR alpha and TCR beta cDNA libraries bearing sample barcodes and UMIs. A single record per CDR3 protein comes from TCRdb applying MiXCR to the 5' RACE reads. In the table there are around 510,000 distinct CDR3 sequences, roughly 21% of which are singletons. Whole-study results and caveats: Several responding clones turned up in pre-infection memory, indicating that cross-reactive memory may have taken part.

Germline V lookup: CDR1 MNHNS, CDR2 SASEGT. The CDR3 covers 15 residues. With 2 bases removed from V and 0 bases from J, the gap between germline ends came to 11 bases. Sequencing was carried out using PBMCs or a T cell subset sorted from them (not recorded which). The clonotype comes from an adult woman who had mild COVID-19 (a few samples of this study predate the infection). Cell type and time point are not known. This chain connects TRBV6-1 to TRBJ2-7, with D perhaps being TRBD1 or TRBD2 (5 bases each). The CDR3 region has the DNA TGTGCCAGCAGTGAACGAGCAGGGAGCTCCTACGAGCAGTACTTC. Amino acid sequence: CASSERAGSSYEQYF.